This section outlines one T cell receptor beta chain sequence together with its context. The data are from a study of technical replicates of blood from four donors. The CDR3 contains 16 residues. V was trimmed by 6 bases and J by 1 base, leaving 15 bases between them. Germline V gene lookup returns CDR1 MDHEN and CDR2 SYDVKM. Repertoires were generated with immunoSEQ multiplex PCR, while TCRdb's copy carries only in-frame clones and drops some. Here the sample spans 90,000 to 100,000 clones, 90% to 97% being singletons. The chain recombines TRBV28 with TRBJ2-2; tentative D call: TRBD1 (6 bases). The sequenced material came from T cells isolated from PBMCs. This clonotype was obtained from a human donor in good health. CDR3 residues: CASRSGAEENTGELFF. CDR3 DNA: TGTGCCAGCAGATCAGGGGCCGAAGAGAACACCGGGGAGCTGTTTTTT.